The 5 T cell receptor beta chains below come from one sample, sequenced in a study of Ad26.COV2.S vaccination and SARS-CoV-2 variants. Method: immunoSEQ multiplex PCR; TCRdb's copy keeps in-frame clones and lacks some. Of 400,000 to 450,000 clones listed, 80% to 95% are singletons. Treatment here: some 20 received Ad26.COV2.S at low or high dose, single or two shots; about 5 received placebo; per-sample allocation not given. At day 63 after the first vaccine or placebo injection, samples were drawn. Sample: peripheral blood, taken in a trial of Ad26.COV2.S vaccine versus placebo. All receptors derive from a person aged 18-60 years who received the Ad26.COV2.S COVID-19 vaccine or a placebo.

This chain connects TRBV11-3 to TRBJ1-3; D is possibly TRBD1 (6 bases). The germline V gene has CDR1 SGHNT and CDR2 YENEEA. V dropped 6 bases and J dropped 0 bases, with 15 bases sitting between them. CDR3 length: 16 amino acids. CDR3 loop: CASSSGTPNSGNTIYF. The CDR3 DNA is TGTGCCAGCAGTTCCGGGACACCTAACTCTGGAAACACCATATATTTT.

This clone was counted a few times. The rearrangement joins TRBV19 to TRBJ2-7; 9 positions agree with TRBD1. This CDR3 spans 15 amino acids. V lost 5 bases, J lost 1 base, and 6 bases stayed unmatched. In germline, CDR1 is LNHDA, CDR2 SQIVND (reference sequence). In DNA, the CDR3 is TGTGCCAGTAGTGCCGGGACAGGGTTGTCCTACGAGCAGTACTTC. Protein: CASSAGTGLSYEQYF.

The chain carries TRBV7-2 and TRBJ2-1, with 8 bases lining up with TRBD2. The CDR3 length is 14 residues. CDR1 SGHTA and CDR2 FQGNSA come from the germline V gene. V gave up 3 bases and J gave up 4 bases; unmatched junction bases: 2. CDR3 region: CASSFRGGYNEQFF. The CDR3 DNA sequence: TGTGCCAGCAGCTTCCGGGGGGGATACAATGAGCAGTTCTTC.

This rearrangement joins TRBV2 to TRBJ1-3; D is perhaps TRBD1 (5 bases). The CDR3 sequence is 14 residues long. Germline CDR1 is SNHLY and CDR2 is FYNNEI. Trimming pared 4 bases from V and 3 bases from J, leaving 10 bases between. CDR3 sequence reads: CASSGTRVGNTIYF. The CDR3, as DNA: TGTGCCAGCAGTGGGACAAGAGTTGGAAACACCATATATTTT.

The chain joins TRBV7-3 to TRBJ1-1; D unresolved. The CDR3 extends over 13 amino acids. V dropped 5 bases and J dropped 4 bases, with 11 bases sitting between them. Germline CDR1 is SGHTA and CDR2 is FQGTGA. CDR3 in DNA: TGTGCCAGCAGCCCAAGGGTGGGCACTGAAGCTTTCTTT. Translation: CASSPRVGTEAFF.